This TCR beta chain was obtained from a study of PD-1 blockade in classical Hodgkin lymphoma. Looking at the study overall: Patients were administered nivolumab (3 mg/kg intravenously) every 2 weeks. Study outcomes and limitations: Healthy donors reportedly exceeded newly diagnosed patients in baseline TCR diversity.

Generated by immunoSEQ multiplex PCR, the TCRdb table keeps only in-frame clones and is missing some. The table has 90,000 to 100,000 clones, 81% seen once; the top ten hold 16%. Comment on this clone: Its target is unknown.

The CDR3 runs 13 residues. With 1 base clipped from V and 4 bases from J, the junction kept 2 bases outside the gene matches. Per the germline V gene, CDR1 is SQVTM and CDR2 is ANQGSEA. Every patient experienced relapse after autologous stem cell transplantation, and brentuximab vedotin exposure varied. The TCR originated in a human donor with classical Hodgkin lymphoma. This material consisted of peripheral blood mononuclear cells (PBMCs), taken before the second cycle of nivolumab. The chain joins TRBV29-1 to TRBJ1-1; 8 bases match TRBD1. DNA of the CDR3: TGCAGCGTTGAAGGACAGGGGTCCACTGAAGCTTTCTTT. It specifies CSVEGQGSTEAFF.